Sequencing of this T cell receptor (beta chain) was carried out in a study of blood T cells in healthy people across ages. Broader study findings: TCR beta diversity was tightly associated with the proportion of naive T cells.

On this clonotype itself: No antigen is known for it.

With a J-beta primer mix and a sample-barcoded 5' primer, a second PCR ran about 7 to 12 cycles. A single record per CDR3 protein comes from TCRdb applying MiXCR to the 5' RACE reads. The table includes over 950,000 distinct CDR3 sequences, about two fifths detected once. This CDR3 region has 14 residues. V was pared by 3 bases and J by 6 bases, with 14 bases between. The genes are TRBV12-3 or TRBV12-4 and TRBJ1-2; D not certain. The sequencing input was blood. The TCR was taken from a man aged 18 to 35 in good health. CDR3 in DNA: TGTGCCAGCAGTTTGACCGCAGCCACTGATGGCTACACCTTC. This translates into CASSLTAATDGYTF.